This TCR beta chain was sequenced during a study of shared clonotypes between healthy human individuals. Some 32,000 T cell genomes, or approximately 200 ng DNA, went into the sorted-subset replicate PCRs. This table comes from immunoSEQ multiplex PCR, and its TCRdb copy is limited to in-frame clones, with some not included. The repertoire includes 2 million to 2.5 million clones, 80% to 95% of them detected once, and approximately 0.39% sits in the top ten. Turning to this clone: Different DNA sequences within this sample yield the same CDR3.

The donor population consisted of healthy HIV-negative adults with no recent acute infections or vaccinations. Sequencing input: naive CD4+ T cells from PBMCs. Specified subset: CD45RA+ positively selected. This sequence originates from a young man in good health. Some clones in this sample may be carry-over from other donors' samples.

The CDR3 bases are TGTGCCAGCAGCCCCCCGGGTTACGAGCAGTACTTC. Its translation: CASSPPGYEQYF. This chain links TRBV7-2 with TRBJ2-7; the D is unclear. The V and J ends lost 5 bases and 4 bases respectively, with 9 bases between them. The germline V gene encodes CDR1 SGHTA and CDR2 FQGNSA. The CDR3 is 12 residues long.